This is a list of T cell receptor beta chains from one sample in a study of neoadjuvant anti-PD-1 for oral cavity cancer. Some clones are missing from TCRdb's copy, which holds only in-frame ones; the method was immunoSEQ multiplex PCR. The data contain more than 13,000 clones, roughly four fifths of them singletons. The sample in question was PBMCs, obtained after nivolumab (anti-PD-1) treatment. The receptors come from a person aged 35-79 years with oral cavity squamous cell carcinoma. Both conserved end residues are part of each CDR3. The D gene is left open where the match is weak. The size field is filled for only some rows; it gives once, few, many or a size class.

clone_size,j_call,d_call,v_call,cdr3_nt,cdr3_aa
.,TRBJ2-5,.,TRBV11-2,TGTGCCAGCAGCTCGTCTCATCCATCCCAGTACTTC,CASSSSHPSQYF
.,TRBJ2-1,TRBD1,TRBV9,TGTGCCAGCAGCGTCCAGGGGGCTTTCGATGAGCAGTTCTTC,CASSVQGAFDEQFF
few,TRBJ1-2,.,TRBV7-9,TGTGCCAGCAGCTTAGAAACAGCTAACTATGGCTACACCTTC,CASSLETANYGYTF
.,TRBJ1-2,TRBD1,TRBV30,TGTGCCTGGACCCTGGACAGGGGCGACTACACCTTC,CAWTLDRGDYTF
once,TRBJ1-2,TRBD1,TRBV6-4,TGTGCCAGCAGTGATGAGTCAGGGGGCGTTCATGGCTACACCTTC,CASSDESGGVHGYTF
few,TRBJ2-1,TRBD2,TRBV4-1,TGCGCCAGCAGCCAAGTACTAGCGGGGGACGGTGAGCAGTTCTTC,CASSQVLAGDGEQFF
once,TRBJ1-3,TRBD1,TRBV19,TGTGCCAGTACCTATACCAACTTCGGGACAGGAGGCGCTCGGAGAAACACCATATATTTT,CASTYTNFGTGGARRNTIYF
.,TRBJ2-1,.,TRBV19,TGTGCCAGTAGTCCCTGGACAGAAAACAATGAGCAGTTCTTC,CASSPWTENNEQFF
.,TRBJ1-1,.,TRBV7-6,TGTGCCAGCAGCATTACTAGGGGCACTGAAGCTTTCTTT,CASSITRGTEAFF
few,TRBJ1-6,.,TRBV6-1,TGTGCCACACTATTGTGGGCCCTAGGATCACCCCTCCACTTT,CATLLWALGSPLHF
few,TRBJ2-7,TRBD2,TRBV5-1,TGCGCCAGCAGGCGCGAACTAATAGCGGGGGTCCTGAACGAGCAGTACTTC,CASRRELIAGVLNEQYF
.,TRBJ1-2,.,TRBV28,TGTGCCAGCAGCTCCCCTCTATATCGGACCGCCAACTATGGCTACACCTTC,CASSSPLYRTANYGYTF
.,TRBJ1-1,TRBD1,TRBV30,TGTGCCTGGAGCCCCATCGAGGGGGCCGAAGCTTTCTTT,CAWSPIEGAEAFF
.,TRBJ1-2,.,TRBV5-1,TGCGCCAGCAGCTTGACCGGCACTTTCGTGGGCGGTGGTGGCTACACCTTC,CASSLTGTFVGGGGYTF
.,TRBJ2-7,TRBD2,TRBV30,TGTGCCTGGAGTGGCGGGGGGGACTCGGCGTACGAGCAGTACTTC,CAWSGGGDSAYEQYF
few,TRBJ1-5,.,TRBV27,TGTGCCAGCAGTTCCTTAATCAGGGGAAATCAGCCCCAGCATTTT,CASSSLIRGNQPQHF
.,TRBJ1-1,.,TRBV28,TGTGCCAGCAGTTTATACAGGGAGGGAGCTTTCTTT,CASSLYREGAFF
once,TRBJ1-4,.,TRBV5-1,TGCGCCAGCAGCTTGCAGAGTGCAACTAATGAAAAACTGTTTTTT,CASSLQSATNEKLFF
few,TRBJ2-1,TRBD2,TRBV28,TGTGCCAGCAGTTTGTGGACGACTAGCGGGATCCCCTACAATGAGCAGTTCTTC,CASSLWTTSGIPYNEQFF
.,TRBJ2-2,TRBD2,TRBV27,TGTGCCAGCAGTTCCCGGGGGGATAGCGGCACCGGGGAGCTGTTTTTT,CASSSRGDSGTGELFF
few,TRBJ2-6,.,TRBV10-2,TGCGCCAGCAGTAACACGGGCGGCGCCAACGTCCTGACTTTC,CASSNTGGANVLTF
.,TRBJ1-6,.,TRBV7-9,TGTGCCAGCAGCGATAGACAGACCGAGAGAAATTCACCCCTCCACTTT,CASSDRQTERNSPLHF
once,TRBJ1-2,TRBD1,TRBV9,TGTGCCAGCAGCGCCCCCGGGACAGGGCGTGGCTACACCTTC,CASSAPGTGRGYTF
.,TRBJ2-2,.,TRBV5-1,TGCGCCAGCAACCCAGGTTCGAACACCGGGGAGCTGTTTTTT,CASNPGSNTGELFF